This TCR beta chain was recovered during a study of lymphopenia after photon versus proton radiotherapy. The assay was immunoSEQ multiplex PCR, and TCRdb's table has in-frame clones only and misses some. The top ten clones hold around 2.1% of a sample with approximately 62,000 clones, approximately 84% of them seen once. Between the trimmed V and J ends, which lost 1 base and 3 bases, there was a span of 7 bases. Germline CDR1 and CDR2: SGHDT and YYEEEE. This CDR3 has 13 residues. The material was peripheral blood, obtained from a patient treated with proton-based radiotherapy. The receptor comes from a man aged 60-69 years with pancreatic cancer. The rearrangement joins TRBV5-6 to TRBJ1-1; unclear D gene. CDR3: CASSLTTYTEAFF. DNA for the CDR3: TGTGCCAGCAGCTTGACAACGTACACTGAAGCTTTCTTT.